The T cell receptor beta chain described here comes from a study of blood T cell repertoires in COVID-19 (dated by TCRdb to between 2020 and 2021). About the investigation overall: Samples from collaborators originated in the United States, Italy and Spain and spanned both the acute and convalescent phases of COVID-19. The material from the prospective study consisted of cDNA or gDNA derived from T cells, B-cell-depleted T cells, or PBMCs. Subjects who had been exposed to COVID-19, were actively infected with it, or had recovered from it provided the deeply sampled blood TCRbeta repertoires that made up the dataset. A freely available public database, intended as a resource for researchers studying the immune response to SARS-CoV-2, is where the repertoires were released. Samples came from the ongoing ImmuneRACE study (first 160 participants) plus 1,254 subjects from 6 global collaborators. The sample metadata nearly always contained a de-identified subject ID, COVID-19 status, age in years and sex. Where available, HLA class I and class II types were taken from metadata supplied by the sample provider and were not determined by assay-based typing.

V is cut by 10 bases and J by 0 bases, and the space between the germline ends is 29 bases. The germline V gene yields SGHRS for CDR1 and YFSETQ for CDR2. CDR3 length: 19 amino acids, cysteine to phenylalanine. Just the 57-base CDR3 DNA is kept, in frame starting at base 1. Overall study results and their limits: Clinical and demographic metadata were provided uncurated, with the amount varying by source and participant.

The immunoSEQ Assay, a bias-controlled multiplex PCR, was used to amplify TCRbeta CDR3 regions from genomic DNA. For the original study's pipeline: The number of nucleated cells in each sample was estimated by amplification of reference gene primers within the assay. To quantify the absolute abundance of each unique TCRbeta CDR3 rearrangement, sequence reads were collapsed and filtered. For each sample, productive Simpson clonality was calculated as the square root of Simpson's diversity index over productive rearrangements. TCRdb obtained this table from immuneACCESS and retained in-frame rearrangements with V and J assigned. These tables miss some clones; where compared with another copy, unresolved V genes account for less than half of the shortfall, and the remainder is unexplained. V and J calls and clone size come straight from that table; D and trimming were deduced from the DNA. The sample table shows 140,000 to 150,000 clones, and approximately 83% are seen once. The ten largest clones represent around 8% of the sample.

About this clone itself: It lacks a known antigen. There are no base qualities to consult, and no much larger clone falls within one base.

One collaborating source in Seattle enrolled patients during active infection and followed them longitudinally through the course of disease. Each collaborating institution followed its own protocols to collect whole blood in K2EDTA tubes. For TCRbeta analysis, collaborators shipped samples in one of three forms: frozen whole blood, isolated PBMCs, or DNA extracted from either of those sample types. The chain is assembled from TRBV5-1 and TRBJ1-5, with the D gene call left open. Input material: peripheral blood. This clonotype was obtained from a woman in her sixties or seventies with COVID-19, enrolled during active disease. CDR3 sequence: CASKGRASSGGLSNQPQHF. The sequenced DNA: TGCGCCTCCAAGGGCCGGGCCAGTTCTGGCGGGCTTAGCAATCAGCCCCAGCATTTT.